This T cell receptor beta chain was captured in a study of tumor-infiltrating lymphocytes in primary liver carcinoma. As for the study in general: Per sample, productive TCRbeta reads numbered roughly 3.65 to 7.13 million, similar across tissue types. Regarding the study as a whole: Tumors had a significantly higher top-250-clone fraction than blood (p = 0.039). Paired tumor-adjacent and tumor-blood samples overlapped less than tumor region pairs did.

For each extraction, RNA and DNA were obtained together from about 21-30 mg of unsorted bulk tissue. Surgical resection was used to treat these primary liver carcinoma patients. On this clonotype: The target antigen is unknown. A read error may be the cause here, since a much bigger clone is one base away.

The authors made TCR beta cDNA from roughly 480 ng total RNA with a constant-region primer. Researchers made the TCR beta libraries by running three nested multiplex PCR rounds with slightly modified ARM-PCR. Investigators reported that the first two PCR rounds, at 10 cycles each, used TRBV1-TRBV30 forward primers with a C-beta reverse primer. TCRdb re-derived calls from the multiplex PCR reads in MiXCR, one entry per CDR3 protein. The table includes tens of thousands of distinct CDR3 sequences, 75% detected once. This CDR3 is built from 13 residues. Germline loops: CDR1 MNHNY, CDR2 SVGAGI (reference sequence).

The clonotype comes from a woman in her 30s with primary liver carcinoma and hepatitis B virus infection. Sequencing was done on a sample of tumor-adjacent normal liver tissue. The chain joins TRBV6-6 to TRBJ1-4; D is unclear. CDR3 residues: CVSSPLEGQKLFF. DNA of the CDR3: TGTGTCAGCAGTCCCCTGGAGGGCCAAAAACTGTTTTTT.